The 27 T cell receptor beta chains below all came from one sample that was sequenced in a study of Ad26.COV2.S vaccination and SARS-CoV-2 variants. Method: immunoSEQ multiplex PCR; TCRdb's copy keeps in-frame clones and lacks some. This sample carries 200,000 to 300,000 clones, 87% of them seen once, and the ten largest clones take nearly 3%. Stated treatment: about 20 received Ad26.COV2.S at low or high dose, single or two shots; about 5 received placebo; per-sample allocation not given. Sampling was done on day 63 after the first vaccine or placebo injection. The starting material was peripheral blood, obtained in a trial of Ad26.COV2.S vaccine versus placebo. These receptors all come from a person aged 18-65 years who received the Ad26.COV2.S COVID-19 vaccine or a placebo.

The CDR3 protein is CASSSGLNNEQFF. Written as DNA, the CDR3 is TGTGCCAGCAGCTCAGGACTCAACAATGAGCAGTTCTTC. The genes are TRBV7-8 and TRBJ2-1, with TRBD2 as a possible D gene (5 bases). The germline gives CDR1 SGHVS, CDR2 FQNEAQ. Trimming removed 4 bases at V and 5 bases at J, with 9 bases between. There are 13 residues in the CDR3.

The chain carries TRBV5-3 and TRBJ2-2; D is uncertain. TRBV5-3 is labeled an ORF, and its function is uncertain. The CDR3 has 15 residues. Trimming left V 2 bases short and J 5 bases short, with 13 bases between. This CDR3 is CARSFGSDGTGELFF. The CDR3 DNA reads as TGTGCCAGAAGCTTTGGGTCGGATGGGACCGGGGAGCTGTTTTTT.

This sequence joins TRBV15 and TRBJ1-5; TRBD1 aligns across 7 bases. The CDR3 totals 14 residues. CDR1 and CDR2 (germline): LNHNV, YYDKDF (reference sequence). The ends lost 3 bases at V and 4 bases at J; junction bases unmatched: 3. The CDR3 region is CATSSRDRNQPQHF. CDR3 coding DNA: TGTGCCACCAGCAGCCGGGACAGAAATCAGCCCCAGCATTTT.

The chain is built from TRBV24-1 and TRBJ1-4; D is ambiguous. Germline V gene lookup returns CDR1 KGHDR and CDR2 SFDVKD. The CDR3 runs to 15 residues. V was pared by 5 bases and J by 5 bases, with 14 bases between. The CDR3 bases are TGTGCCACCAGTGCCGGTGCCAGGCCGAATGAAAAACTGTTTTTT. Translation: CATSAGARPNEKLFF.

The rearrangement joins TRBV7-8 to TRBJ2-1; TRBD1 matches 8 bases. Germline loops: CDR1 SGHVS, CDR2 FQNEAQ. The CDR3 is 16 amino acids. Trimming took 0 bases from V and 4 from J; bases not matched to a gene: 5. The CDR3 DNA follows: TGTGCCAGCAGCTTAGCCCCCAGGGGGCCATACAATGAGCAGTTCTTC. Amino acid sequence: CASSLAPRGPYNEQFF. Based on the CDR3 plus reference TRBV7-8 and TRBJ2-1, the full variable domain is GAGVSQSPRYKVAKRGQDVALRCDPISGHVSLFWYQQALGQGPEFLTYFQNEAQLDKSGLPSDRFFAERPEGSVSTLKIQRTQQEDSAVYLCASSLAPRGPYNEQFFGPGTRLTVL.

This sequence joins TRBV9 and TRBJ2-1; D may match TRBD1 or TRBD2 (5 bases each). Trimming shortened V by 2 bases and J by 9 bases, and 18 bases separated the two germline ends. The CDR3 is 15 amino acids. CDR1 is SGDLS, CDR2 YYNGEE, per germline. The CDR3 sequence is CASSVGGGVITEQFF. As DNA, the CDR3 is TGTGCCAGCAGCGTCGGTGGGGGAGTCATCACTGAGCAGTTCTTC.

V usage is TRBV12-3 or TRBV12-4 and J usage is TRBJ1-1, with a possible D match to TRBD1 (5 bases). This CDR3 spans 13 amino acids. V lost 6 bases, J lost 4 bases, and 12 bases lay in between. The CDR3 is CASRRGRLTEAFF. For the CDR3, the DNA is TGTGCCAGCAGGAGGGGTAGACTCACTGAAGCTTTCTTT.

A few counts support this clone. The genes are TRBV12-3 or TRBV12-4 and TRBJ1-5, with D hard to call. V was clipped by 3 bases and J by 3 bases, with 3 bases between them. CDR3 length equals 12 residues. The CDR3 sequence: CASSFLNQPQHF. The CDR3 DNA reads as TGTGCCAGCAGTTTCCTCAATCAGCCCCAGCATTTT.

This clone was seen a few times. The chain carries TRBV15 and TRBJ2-3, with unresolved D. V was pared by 0 bases and J by 10 bases, with 11 bases between. This CDR3 contains 13 residues. Germline CDR1 is LNHNV and CDR2 is YYDKDF (reference sequence). For the CDR3, the DNA is TGTGCCACCAGCAGAGATTCCCGGGCCCCGCAGTATTTT. Translating it yields CATSRDSRAPQYF.

V is TRBV11-2 and J is TRBJ2-2; 9 nucleotides match TRBD2. Germline assignment: CDR1 SGHAT and CDR2 FQNNGV. The CDR3 has 15 amino acids. V shed 5 bases and J 3 bases; nucleotides not matched to a gene: 4. The chain's CDR3 is CASSAGLAYTGELFF. The CDR3 bases are TGTGCCAGCAGCGCGGGACTAGCATACACCGGGGAGCTGTTTTTT. The variable domain in full, with the rest retrieved from reference TRBV11-2 and TRBJ2-2, is EAGVAQSPRYKIIEKRQSVAFWCNPISGHATLYWYQQILGQGPKLLIQFQNNGVVDDSQLPKDRFSAERLKGVDSTLKIQPAKLEDSAVYLCASSAGLAYTGELFFGEGSRLTVL.

This clone has just one count. The V and J genes are TRBV7-2 and TRBJ2-3; possibly TRBD1 for D (6 bases). V was pared by 5 bases and J by 1 base, with 13 bases between. The CDR3 totals 15 residues. CDR1 and CDR2 from the germline V gene are SGHTA and FQGNSA. DNA for the CDR3: TGTGCCAGCAGCAACTGGGGGCCTGGCACAGATACGCAGTATTTT. As protein: CASSNWGPGTDTQYF.

The rearrangement links TRBV6-5 to TRBJ2-7; 9 bases are a match to TRBD1. Germline assignment: CDR1 MNHEY and CDR2 SVGAGI. This CDR3 region has 15 residues. Trimming removed 5 bases from V and 1 base from J; junction bases left unmatched: 6. CDR3 in amino acids: CASSTGTGTSYEQYF. CDR3 sequence (DNA): TGTGCCAGCAGTACCGGGACAGGGACGTCCTACGAGCAGTACTTC.

This chain links TRBV3-1 (or the pseudogene TRBV3-2) with TRBJ2-3, with no clear D. Trimming shortened V by 3 bases and J by 4 bases, and 8 bases separated the two germline ends. CDR3 size: 13 residues. CDR1 is LGHDT and CDR2 is YNNKEL in the germline V gene (reference sequence). The CDR3: CASSHLTADTQYF. CDR3 coding DNA: TGTGCCAGCAGCCACCTCACCGCAGATACGCAGTATTTT.

Points on this clone: Other DNA sequences in the sample encode the same CDR3. The genes are TRBV6-6 and TRBJ1-1; weak D call: TRBD1 (6 bases). CDR1 is MNHNY and CDR2 is SVGAGI in the germline V gene (reference sequence). CDR3 length: 11 amino acids. Trimming took 3 bases from V and 8 from J, leaving 7 bases between them. The chain's CDR3 is CASSYGTEAFF. In DNA, the CDR3 is TGTGCCAGCAGTTATGGGACAGAAGCTTTCTTT.

This chain links TRBV5-4 with TRBJ2-7, with a possible D match to TRBD1 (5 bases). CDR1 and CDR2 from the germline V gene are SGHNT and YYREEE (reference sequence). The CDR3 runs to 16 residues. V lost 0 bases and J 4 bases, leaving 17 bases between the germline ends. CDR3 sequence: CASSLDGHRIAYEQYV. CDR3 sequence (DNA): TGTGCCAGCAGCTTGGATGGACACCGGATCGCGTACGAGCAGTACGTC.

This chain connects TRBV2 to TRBJ2-7, with TRBD1 identical over 9 bases. The length of the CDR3 is 13 residues. In germline, CDR1 is SNHLY, CDR2 FYNNEI. Trimming removed 4 bases from V and 4 bases from J; junction bases left unmatched: 2. The DNA for the CDR3 is TGTGCCAGCAGTGTCGACAGGGGGTACGAGCAGTACGTC. Its translation is CASSVDRGYEQYV.

The chain has TRBV7-9 and TRBJ2-3, with D tentatively TRBD2 (5 bases). Germline lookup yields CDR1 SEHNR and CDR2 FQNEAQ (reference sequence). V lost 2 bases and J 3 bases, leaving 12 bases between the germline ends. The CDR3 is made up of 15 amino acids. This chain's CDR3 is CASSLKLASTDTQYF. As DNA, the CDR3 is TGTGCCAGCAGCTTAAAGCTAGCCTCGACAGATACGCAGTATTTT.

J is TRBJ2-1 and V is TRBV5-8; the match to TRBD1 covers 8 bases. This CDR3 is built from 15 residues. J was trimmed by 7 bases and V by 1 base; bases with no gene match: 7. The V gene's germline CDR1 is SGHTS and CDR2 YDEGEE. Here the CDR3 DNA reads TGTGCCAGCAGCTTGAGGGCAGGGGGCATGAATGAGCAGTTCTTC. It translates to CASSLRAGGMNEQFF.

This clone has only one observation. The chain uses TRBV27 and TRBJ2-3; the D is unclear. The length of the CDR3 is 13 residues. Trimming took off 6 bases at V and 4 bases at J, with 11 bases between the two ends. Germline V gives CDR1 MNHEY, CDR2 SMNVEV (reference sequence). In DNA, the CDR3 is TGTGCCAGCAGACCCAACTGGGCAGATACGCAGTATTTT. Translated, it gives CASRPNWADTQYF.

The chain is built from TRBV30 and TRBJ1-6; D uncertain. V was clipped by 2 bases and J by 0 bases, with 8 bases between them. In germline, CDR1 is GTSNPN, CDR2 SVGIG (reference sequence). The CDR3 totals 15 residues. Here the CDR3 DNA reads TGTGCCTGGAGTAGGCTTAACTCCTATAATTCACCCCTCCACTTT. This gives the protein CAWSRLNSYNSPLHF. The full variable domain, its missing parts supplied by reference TRBV30 and TRBJ1-6, is SQTIHQWPATLVQPVGSPLSLECTVEGTSNPNLYWYRQAAGRGLQLLFYSVGIGQISSEVPQNLSASRPQDRQFILSSKKLLLSDSGFYLCAWSRLNSYNSPLHFGNGTRLTVT.

This clone was seen only once. This chain connects TRBV6-2 or TRBV6-3 to TRBJ1-1; D ambiguous. The CDR3 consists of 16 residues. Deletions cut 2 bases from V and 8 bases from J, with 21 bases between. Germline loops: CDR1 MNHEY, CDR2 SVGEGT. CDR3 coding DNA: TGTGCCAGCAGTTACACCCGCGGAAAGGGCCGCAGAGAAGCTTTCTTT. Residues: CASSYTRGKGRREAFF.

This clone has just a few counts. The chain is built from TRBV7-6 and TRBJ2-2, with D tentatively TRBD1 (5 bases). From germline, CDR1 is SGHVS and CDR2 FNYEAQ. The V gene lost 0 bases and the J gene lost 5 bases, with 10 bases spanning the gap. CDR3 length: 15 amino acids. The CDR3 here is CASSLAGLGTGELFF. CDR3 DNA sequence: TGTGCCAGCAGCTTAGCGGGGCTAGGGACCGGGGAGCTGTTTTTT.

A few counts support this clone. The chain combines TRBV6-5 with TRBJ1-4, with a possible D match to TRBD1 (5 bases). The germline CDR1 and CDR2 sequences are MNHEY and SVGAGI. Trimming stripped 6 bases from V and 5 bases from J, with 10 bases between. This CDR3 contains 13 residues. The CDR3 reads CASRGPMNEKLFF. The CDR3 coding sequence is TGTGCCAGCAGGGGACCGATGAATGAAAAACTGTTTTTT.

The V and J genes are TRBV7-3 and TRBJ2-1; 8 bases agree with TRBD2. The V gene's germline CDR1 is SGHTA and CDR2 FQGTGA. The V segment lost 7 bases and the J segment 5 bases; nucleotides outside the gene matches: 4. This CDR3 is 13 amino acids long. CDR3 DNA: TGTGCCAGCAAAGCGGGAGACAACAATGAGCAGTTCTTC. As protein: CASKAGDNNEQFF.

The chain recombines TRBV9 with TRBJ1-6; TRBD1 might be the D (5 bases). In germline, CDR1 is SGDLS, CDR2 YYNGEE. The V end lost 0 bases, the J end lost 3 bases, and 7 bases lay between the germline ends. The CDR3 has 15 amino acids. The CDR3, as DNA: TGTGCCAGCAGCGTAGCAGGGTTCTATAATTCACCCCTCCACTTT. Protein: CASSVAGFYNSPLHF.

The chain employs TRBV4-3 and TRBJ2-5; D remains unclear. Germline V gene lookup returns CDR1 LGHNA and CDR2 YSLEER. Trimming cost V 2 bases and J 2 bases, with 9 bases left between them. This CDR3 contains 14 residues. The CDR3 nucleotides are TGCGCCAGCAGCCAAAACCAATTGCAAGAGACCCAGTACTTC. It yields the protein CASSQNQLQETQYF.

The rearrangement links TRBV14 to TRBJ2-3; 12 nucleotides line up with TRBD2. Germline assignment: CDR1 SGHDN and CDR2 FVKESK. The CDR3 is made up of 17 amino acids. V gave up 3 bases and J gave up 4 bases; unmatched junction bases: 8. CDR3 nucleotides: TGTGCCAGCAGCCAGGGACTAGCGGGCCGTGGGCCAGATACGCAGTATTTT. Amino acid sequence: CASSQGLAGRGPDTQYF.